This is a list of T cell receptor beta chains from one sample in a study of T cells after yellow fever vaccination. TCRdb reprocessed the 5' RACE reads with MiXCR, giving one entry per CDR3 protein. Seen here are about 400,000 distinct CDR3 sequences, under 7.5% observed once, and the top ten hold approximately 16%. The sequences come from PBMCs, collected 5 days after the yellow fever booster vaccination. The receptors shown here come from a man younger than 45 who received the YFV17D yellow fever vaccine. Each CDR3 is given with its conserved first and last residue. D genes are given only for firm matches. Not all rows give a size; the values are once, few, many and, for expanded clones, a class.

v_call: TRBV7-3
clone_size: many
j_call: TRBJ2-1
d_call: NA
cdr3_nt: TGTGCCAGCAGCTTAAGGTGGGATCCCCACAATGAGCAGTTCTTC
cdr3_aa: CASSLRWDPHNEQFF

v_call: TRBV29-1
clone_size: many
j_call: TRBJ2-1
d_call: NA
cdr3_nt: TGCAGCGTACGGACGAAGTCTTCCTACAATGAGCAGTTCTTC
cdr3_aa: CSVRTKSSYNEQFF

v_call: TRBV25-1
clone_size: few
j_call: TRBJ2-5
d_call: NA
cdr3_nt: TGTGCCAGGAGTGACCCAGGGGCGCGAGGGACCCAGTACTTC
cdr3_aa: CARSDPGARGTQYF

v_call: TRBV2
clone_size: many
j_call: TRBJ2-5
d_call: NA
cdr3_nt: TGTGCCAGCAGTGAAGTTGGGTTCTACCAAGAGACCCAGTACTTC
cdr3_aa: CASSEVGFYQETQYF

v_call: TRBV5-1
clone_size: many
j_call: TRBJ2-1
d_call: NA
cdr3_nt: TGCGCCAGCAGCTACTTCCCTAGCAGACAATACAATGAGCAGTTCTTC
cdr3_aa: CASSYFPSRQYNEQFF

v_call: TRBV3-1
clone_size: few
j_call: TRBJ2-1
d_call: NA
cdr3_nt: TGTGCCAGCAGCCAAGATTGGGGGAGGAGATCCTACAATGAGCAGTTCTTC
cdr3_aa: CASSQDWGRRSYNEQFF

v_call: TRBV29-1
clone_size: few
j_call: TRBJ1-5
d_call: NA
cdr3_nt: TGCAGCGTTCTTGACGGAAACAATCAGCCCCAGCATTTT
cdr3_aa: CSVLDGNNQPQHF

v_call: TRBV21-1
clone_size: few
j_call: TRBJ2-2
d_call: NA
cdr3_nt: TGTGCCAGCAGCAAAAAGGGGGGACAGAGGGAAGGTGGCACCGGGGAGCTGTTTTTT
cdr3_aa: CASSKKGGQREGGTGELFF

v_call: TRBV7-2
clone_size: many
j_call: TRBJ2-1
d_call: NA
cdr3_nt: TGTGCCAGCACCAGACTAATCGATGAGCAGTTCTTC
cdr3_aa: CASTRLIDEQFF

v_call: TRBV20-1
clone_size: many
j_call: TRBJ1-5
d_call: NA
cdr3_nt: TGCAGTGCTGGGATCAATCAGCCCCAGCATTTT
cdr3_aa: CSAGINQPQHF

v_call: TRBV20-1
clone_size: few
j_call: TRBJ2-6
d_call: NA
cdr3_nt: TGCAGTGCTAGGTCAGGGGTTTCCGGGGCCAACGTCCTGACTTTC
cdr3_aa: CSARSGVSGANVLTF

v_call: TRBV27
clone_size: NA
j_call: TRBJ1-1
d_call: TRBD1
cdr3_nt: TGTGCCAGCAGTGCACTAAGACAGGGTGGTACTGAAGCTTTCTTT
cdr3_aa: CASSALRQGGTEAFF

v_call: TRBV5-1
clone_size: few
j_call: TRBJ1-1
d_call: TRBD1
cdr3_nt: TGCGCCAGCAGCGTAGACAGGGGCACTGAAGCTTTCTTT
cdr3_aa: CASSVDRGTEAFF

v_call: TRBV5-6
clone_size: few
j_call: TRBJ2-1
d_call: TRBD1
cdr3_nt: TGTGCCAGCAGCTTTGGACAGGGACATCTCAATGAGCAGTTCTTC
cdr3_aa: CASSFGQGHLNEQFF

v_call: TRBV5-1
clone_size: many
j_call: TRBJ2-5
d_call: TRBD1
cdr3_nt: TGCGCCAGCAGCTCGACAGGGGGCCTCCAAGAGACCCAGTACTTC
cdr3_aa: CASSSTGGLQETQYF

v_call: TRBV5-1
clone_size: many
j_call: TRBJ2-7
d_call: NA
cdr3_nt: TGCGCCAGCAGCTTGGCAAAGGCCACGGTTGGATCCTACGAGCAGTACTTC
cdr3_aa: CASSLAKATVGSYEQYF

v_call: TRBV5-1
clone_size: NA
j_call: TRBJ2-1
d_call: NA
cdr3_nt: TGCGCCAGCAGCTTAGGGGGAGTCCGTGAGCAGTTCTTC
cdr3_aa: CASSLGGVREQFF

v_call: TRBV5-1
clone_size: few
j_call: TRBJ2-1
d_call: TRBD2
cdr3_nt: TGCGCCAGCAGCACAACTAGCGGGAGTCGGGGCGAGCAGTTCTTC
cdr3_aa: CASSTTSGSRGEQFF

v_call: TRBV10-3
clone_size: few
j_call: TRBJ2-7
d_call: TRBD2
cdr3_nt: TGTGCCATCAGTGCGGTCAAGACTAGCGGGTCCGAGCAGTACTTC
cdr3_aa: CAISAVKTSGSEQYF

v_call: TRBV20-1
clone_size: few
j_call: TRBJ2-7
d_call: TRBD2
cdr3_nt: TGCAGTGCTGACCTTACCGGGACTAGCGGGAGAGCCTACGAGCAGTACTTC
cdr3_aa: CSADLTGTSGRAYEQYF

v_call: TRBV25-1
clone_size: many
j_call: TRBJ2-2
d_call: TRBD1
cdr3_nt: TGTGCCAGCAGTGACAGGGGGCCGAACACCGGGGAGCTGTTTTTT
cdr3_aa: CASSDRGPNTGELFF

v_call: TRBV6-1
clone_size: many
j_call: TRBJ2-1
d_call: NA
cdr3_nt: TGTGCCAGCAGTGGCACGGGGAGCTCCTACAATGAGCAGTTCTTC
cdr3_aa: CASSGTGSSYNEQFF

v_call: TRBV20-1
clone_size: many
j_call: TRBJ2-7
d_call: NA
cdr3_nt: TGCAGTGCTAGAGATGATAGCGCCTCCTACGAGCAGTACTTC
cdr3_aa: CSARDDSASYEQYF

v_call: TRBV6-1
clone_size: many
j_call: TRBJ1-3
d_call: TRBD1
cdr3_nt: TGTGCCAGCAGGGGACAGGGTGCAGGAAACACCATATATTTT
cdr3_aa: CASRGQGAGNTIYF

v_call: TRBV28
clone_size: few
j_call: TRBJ1-2
d_call: NA
cdr3_nt: TGTGCCAGCAGTTTAAAGGTTGACTATGGCTACACCTTC
cdr3_aa: CASSLKVDYGYTF

v_call: TRBV5-1
clone_size: many
j_call: TRBJ2-1
d_call: TRBD2
cdr3_nt: TGCGCCAGCAGCCCTACTAGCGACAATGAGCAGTTCTTC
cdr3_aa: CASSPTSDNEQFF

v_call: TRBV27
clone_size: few
j_call: TRBJ1-2
d_call: TRBD1
cdr3_nt: TGTGCCAGCAGTCTTGACAGGGGGTTAGGCTACACCTTC
cdr3_aa: CASSLDRGLGYTF

v_call: TRBV5-1
clone_size: few
j_call: TRBJ2-3
d_call: NA
cdr3_nt: TGCGCCAGCAGCTTGGGAGATAGCTCAGATACGCAGTATTTT
cdr3_aa: CASSLGDSSDTQYF

v_call: TRBV12-3/TRBV12-4
clone_size: many
j_call: TRBJ1-4
d_call: NA
cdr3_nt: TGTGCCAGCAGTTTAAGGGGCAGCGGAGAAAAACTGTTTTTT
cdr3_aa: CASSLRGSGEKLFF

v_call: TRBV20-1
clone_size: many
j_call: TRBJ2-7
d_call: NA
cdr3_nt: TGCAGTGCTAGTGATGGCTACCTAAGCTCCTACGAGCAGTACTTC
cdr3_aa: CSASDGYLSSYEQYF

v_call: TRBV20-1
clone_size: NA
j_call: TRBJ2-3
d_call: TRBD2
cdr3_nt: TGCAGTGCCTGGGTAGCGGGATCAGATACGCAGTATTTT
cdr3_aa: CSAWVAGSDTQYF

v_call: TRBV7-2
clone_size: NA
j_call: TRBJ2-2
d_call: NA
cdr3_nt: TGTGCCAGCAGCCCCGACCATCGGATATCCGGGGAGCTGTTTTTT
cdr3_aa: CASSPDHRISGELFF

v_call: TRBV15
clone_size: few
j_call: TRBJ2-5
d_call: NA
cdr3_nt: TGTGCCACCAGCCCCGACAGGTTGTTCCAGTACTTC
cdr3_aa: CATSPDRLFQYF

v_call: TRBV4-2
clone_size: many
j_call: TRBJ2-1
d_call: NA
cdr3_nt: TGTGCCAGCAGTCCTAGGCTTATCGGTAATGAGCAGTTCTTC
cdr3_aa: CASSPRLIGNEQFF

v_call: TRBV20-1
clone_size: few
j_call: TRBJ1-4
d_call: NA
cdr3_nt: TGCAGTGCTAGAAGGACGGCGACTGGAAAACTGTTTTTT
cdr3_aa: CSARRTATGKLFF

v_call: TRBV20-1
clone_size: NA
j_call: TRBJ2-7
d_call: NA
cdr3_nt: TGCAGTGCTAGAGATGATCGAGAGAATCTCTACGAGCAGTACTTC
cdr3_aa: CSARDDRENLYEQYF

v_call: TRBV5-1
clone_size: NA
j_call: TRBJ2-2
d_call: NA
cdr3_nt: TGCGCCAGCAGCCTTACCGTGGGGGGGAACACCGGGGAGCTGTTTTTT
cdr3_aa: CASSLTVGGNTGELFF

v_call: TRBV27
clone_size: NA
j_call: TRBJ2-2
d_call: TRBD1
cdr3_nt: TGTGCCAGCAGACTCAAGGACAGGGTAACCGGGGAGCTGTTTTTT
cdr3_aa: CASRLKDRVTGELFF

v_call: TRBV5-1
clone_size: NA
j_call: TRBJ1-1
d_call: TRBD1
cdr3_nt: TGCGCCAGCAGCAGCACAGGGGCGAGCACTGAAGCTTTCTTT
cdr3_aa: CASSSTGASTEAFF

v_call: TRBV18
clone_size: NA
j_call: TRBJ2-1
d_call: NA
cdr3_nt: TGTGCCAGCTCACCCCCGGCGGGCTACAATGAGCAGTTCTTC
cdr3_aa: CASSPPAGYNEQFF

v_call: TRBV12-3/TRBV12-4
clone_size: few
j_call: TRBJ1-5
d_call: TRBD1
cdr3_nt: TGTGCCAGCAGTCGAGGCCCGGACAGGGGAAATCAGCCCCAGCATTTT
cdr3_aa: CASSRGPDRGNQPQHF

v_call: TRBV30
clone_size: few
j_call: TRBJ2-7
d_call: TRBD2
cdr3_nt: TGTGCCTGGAGTGTGACTAGCGGGAGGGCCTACGAGCAGTACTTC
cdr3_aa: CAWSVTSGRAYEQYF

v_call: TRBV24-1
clone_size: many
j_call: TRBJ2-3
d_call: TRBD2
cdr3_nt: TGTGCCACCAGTGATAGGGGAGGGCCAGATACGCAGTATTTT
cdr3_aa: CATSDRGGPDTQYF